The 28 T cell receptor beta chains below were found in one sample sequenced in a study of early T cells in non-severe SARS-CoV-2 infection. One entry per CDR3 protein, called by TCRdb with MiXCR from the 5' RACE reads. The sample consists of tens of thousands of distinct CDR3 sequences, 8.5% to 10% of them appearing once. The sample consisted of whole blood. The origin of the receptors is an adult who was a healthcare worker with PCR-confirmed SARS-CoV-2 infection or an uninfected control (not recorded which).

This clonotype has ten or more counts. J is TRBJ2-5 and V is TRBV11-1, with D possibly being TRBD2 (6 bases). Trimming took off 2 bases at V and 0 bases at J, with 16 bases between the two ends. Germline CDR1 SGHAT, CDR2 FQDESV (reference sequence). The CDR3 is 17 amino acids. The DNA for the CDR3 is TGTGCCAGCAGCTTATGGCCGCGGGAAAGGTACCAAGAGACCCAGTACTTC. Protein: CASSLWPRERYQETQYF.

This clonotype was seen only a few times. The V and J genes are TRBV4-1 and TRBJ1-2; unclear D gene. The CDR3 covers 15 residues. V dropped 1 base and J dropped 0 bases, with 9 bases sitting between them. Germline lookup yields CDR1 MGHRA and CDR2 YSYEKL. The CDR3 coding sequence is TGCGCCAGCAGCCAAGTTGGGGTGACTAACTATGGCTACACCTTC. Translated, it gives CASSQVGVTNYGYTF.

This clonotype was seen ten or more times. The rearrangement joins TRBV12-3 or TRBV12-4 to TRBJ2-7; maybe TRBD2 (5 bases). Trimming took 5 bases from V and 0 from J, leaving 11 bases between them. The CDR3 has 14 residues. CDR3 coding DNA: TGTGCCAGCAGTCCGTGGGCGGGCTCCTACGAGCAGTACTTC. Translating gives CASSPWAGSYEQYF.

This sequence joins TRBV29-1 and TRBJ2-1; 8 nucleotides agree with TRBD2. After removal of 3 bases from V and 14 bases from J, the junction contained 12 bases not matched to a gene. The CDR3 has 13 amino acids. Germline V CDR1 and CDR2: SQVTM, ANQGSEA. The CDR3 here is CSVEGSGIEEEFF. The CDR3 region has the DNA TGCAGCGTTGAGGGTAGCGGGATCGAGGAGGAGTTCTTC.

The sample holds many counts of this clonotype. The rearrangement uses TRBV28 and TRBJ2-7; TRBD1 might be the D (6 bases). Trimming cost V 2 bases and J 3 bases, with 14 bases left between them. The CDR3 totals 15 residues. The germline CDR1 and CDR2 sequences are MDHEN and SYDVKM. The CDR3 bases are TGTGCCAGCAGTTTAGGGACAAGTAGCCTCTACGAGCAGTACTTC. This sequence encodes CASSLGTSSLYEQYF.

This clonotype has just a few counts. A much larger clone lies one base from this, so it may be a read error. The rearrangement joins TRBV7-2 to TRBJ2-1, with no clear D. Trimming stripped 2 bases from V and 0 bases from J, with 2 bases between. The CDR3 has 13 amino acids. From germline, CDR1 is SGHTA and CDR2 FQGNSA. The CDR3 DNA sequence: TGTGCCAGCAGCTTAAACTCCTACAATGAGCAGTTCTTC. Protein product: CASSLNSYNEQFF.

This clonotype came up many times. The chain couples TRBV11-2 to TRBJ1-4; 8 bases match TRBD1. The CDR3 has 14 amino acids. J was trimmed by 7 bases and V by 5 bases; bases with no gene match: 6. Per the germline V gene, CDR1 is SGHAT and CDR2 is FQNNGV. CDR3 nucleotide sequence: TGTGCCAGCAGCCAGGGGGCTCGGGTTGAAAAACTGTTTTTT. Protein product: CASSQGARVEKLFF.

The V call is TRBV9, the J call TRBJ1-2; the D is unclear. Trimming stripped 0 bases from V and 2 bases from J, with 8 bases between. In germline, CDR1 is SGDLS, CDR2 YYNGEE. The CDR3 has 14 amino acids. The CDR3 region is CASSVAGRNYGYTF. The CDR3 nucleotides read TGTGCCAGCAGCGTAGCGGGAAGGAACTATGGCTACACCTTC.

This clonotype showed up many times. This chain joins TRBV19 and TRBJ1-2; no clear D. This CDR3 is built from 13 residues. V shed 6 bases and J shed 2 bases, with 10 bases lying between them. Germline V gene lookup returns CDR1 LNHDA and CDR2 SQIVND (reference sequence). The DNA for the CDR3 is TGTGCCAGTAGCCGGCGGGCAAACTATGGCTACACCTTC. Residues: CASSRRANYGYTF.

This clonotype was recorded at least ten times. V gene TRBV20-1 combines with J gene TRBJ2-1; D may be TRBD2 (6 bases). V lost 0 bases and J 0 bases, leaving 12 bases between the germline ends. The CDR3 contains 16 residues. Germline V gives CDR1 DFQATT, CDR2 SNEGSKA (reference sequence). As DNA, the CDR3 is TGCAGTGCTAGAGATCCGGGACTCTTCTCCTACAATGAGCAGTTCTTC. The encoded protein is CSARDPGLFSYNEQFF.

This clonotype has more than one count but fewer than ten. The V and J genes are TRBV20-1 and TRBJ2-3, with TRBD1 matching 8 bases. Per germline, CDR1 DFQATT and CDR2 SNEGSKA (reference sequence). The CDR3 sequence is 14 residues long. The ends lost 6 bases at V and 2 bases at J; junction bases unmatched: 7. This chain's CDR3 is CSAPDRGLTDTQYF. The CDR3 DNA is TGCAGTGCGCCAGACAGGGGACTCACAGATACGCAGTATTTT.

This clonotype was recorded many times. V and J are TRBV10-3 and TRBJ2-1; 10 bases map to TRBD2. The CDR3 contains 14 residues. Germline V gene sequence: CDR1 ENHRY, CDR2 SYGVKD. V was clipped by 10 bases and J by 8 bases; unmatched bases: 11. Here the CDR3 reads CATEASGSLDEQFF. CDR3 nucleotide sequence: TGTGCCACGGAAGCTAGCGGGAGTCTGGATGAGCAGTTCTTC.

A few counts support this clonotype. This rearrangement joins TRBV12-3 or TRBV12-4 to TRBJ1-6; 10 bases are a match to TRBD1. The CDR3 spans 14 residues. The V and J ends lost 7 bases and 9 bases, in that order; junction bases with no gene match: 6. The DNA of the CDR3 is TGTGCCAGCACCTTGGACAGGGGGAGTTCACCCCTCCACTTT. As protein: CASTLDRGSSPLHF.

The V call is TRBV4-3, the J call TRBJ2-3; TRBD2 matches 8 bases. V lost 8 bases to trimming and J lost 7 bases; unmatched junction nucleotides: 14. CDR1 and CDR2 from the germline V gene are LGHNA and YSLEER. CDR3 length: 15 amino acids. In DNA form, the CDR3 reads TGCGCCAGCGGCTCTCCGGGAGGGAGGATAAATACGCAGTATTTT. Translating gives CASGSPGGRINTQYF.

This clonotype was detected ten times or more. This chain links TRBV7-9 with TRBJ1-2; perhaps TRBD1 as D (5 bases). The V gene's germline CDR1 is SEHNR and CDR2 FQNEAQ (reference sequence). This CDR3 contains 17 residues. Trimming took 0 bases from V and 7 from J, leaving 21 bases between them. The CDR3 loop is CASSLAGGLVSWSGYTF. The CDR3 nucleotides are TGTGCCAGCAGCTTAGCGGGGGGTCTTGTGTCATGGAGTGGCTACACCTTC.

This clonotype was recorded many times. The chain employs TRBV9 and TRBJ2-7; D remains ambiguous. V was cut by 2 bases and J by 12 bases, with 15 bases left in between. Germline loops: CDR1 SGDLS, CDR2 YYNGEE. This CDR3 is 12 amino acids long. The CDR3 region is CASSVSGRTLYF. CDR3 in DNA: TGTGCCAGCAGCGTTAGTGGCAGGACGCTGTACTTC.

This sequence joins TRBV7-8 and TRBJ2-1, with 9 bases matching TRBD2. Per germline, CDR1 SGHVS and CDR2 FQNEAQ. The CDR3 has 15 residues. V lost 5 bases and J lost 4; bases outside the gene matches: 6. The CDR3 DNA follows: TGTGCCAGCAGCCAACTAGCGGGCCTATACAATGAGCAGTTCTTC. Translated: CASSQLAGLYNEQFF.

This clonotype was detected many times. The chain recombines TRBV20-1 with TRBJ2-1, with 11 positions matching TRBD2. V dropped 1 base and J dropped 7; count of bases not matched to a gene: 9. Germline V lookup: CDR1 DFQATT, CDR2 SNEGSKA (reference sequence). The CDR3 consists of 16 residues. The CDR3 coding sequence is TGCAGTGCTAGAGGCCCGGGACTAGCGGAGGCGAATGAGCAGTTCTTC. Translation gives CSARGPGLAEANEQFF.

V is TRBV10-3 and J is TRBJ2-6, with 7 nucleotides matching TRBD2. Germline V gives CDR1 ENHRY, CDR2 SYGVKD. The CDR3 is 15 residues long. The junction had 0 bases not matched to a gene; V was cut back by 4 bases and J by 0 bases. The CDR3 bases are TGTGCCATCAGTGTAGCGGGCTCTGGGGCCAACGTCCTGACTTTC. Protein sequence: CAISVAGSGANVLTF.

This clonotype was seen ten or more times. J is TRBJ2-2 and V is TRBV11-2, with 7 bases matching TRBD2. CDR3 length: 16 amino acids. V shed 5 bases and J 2 bases; nucleotides not matched to a gene: 8. CDR1 and CDR2 from the germline V gene are SGHAT and FQNNGV. The CDR3 DNA reads TGTGCCAGCAGCCCAATAAGGGACTACAACACCGGGGAGCTGTTTTTT. This codes for CASSPIRDYNTGELFF.

This clonotype was counted at least ten times. The chain has TRBV7-2 and TRBJ1-5, with D possibly being TRBD1 (6 bases). Germline CDR1 and CDR2: SGHTA and FQGNSA. The CDR3 extends over 14 amino acids. V lost 3 bases to trimming and J lost 7 bases, with 13 bases between them. The CDR3 sequence is CASSFGQGRQPQHF. In DNA, the CDR3 is TGTGCCAGCAGCTTCGGGCAGGGGAGGCAGCCCCAGCATTTT.

This clonotype was seen many times. V gene TRBV18 combines with J gene TRBJ1-1; no clear D gene. V lost 2 bases and J 5 bases, leaving 15 bases between the germline ends. Germline CDR1 reads KGHSH; CDR2 reads LQKENI. The CDR3 spans 15 residues. CDR3 residues: CASSPTGQASTEAFF. The CDR3 nucleotides are TGTGCCAGCTCACCAACGGGCCAGGCCTCGACTGAAGCTTTCTTT.

V and J are TRBV10-2 and TRBJ2-1; 9 nucleotides match TRBD2. Germline lookup yields CDR1 WSHSY and CDR2 SAAADI. This CDR3 is built from 16 residues. V lost 2 bases, J lost 7 bases, and 9 bases stayed unmatched. The CDR3 reads CASSEMGLARENEQFF. Here the CDR3 DNA reads TGCGCCAGCAGTGAGATGGGACTAGCTAGGGAAAATGAGCAGTTCTTC.

As DNA, the CDR3 is TGCAGTGCTAGAGAGGACACCAACTACGAGCAGTACTTC. It codes for CSAREDTNYEQYF. The chain carries TRBV20-1 and TRBJ2-7, with a weak D call TRBD1 (5 bases). The CDR3 is made up of 13 amino acids. Germline values: CDR1 DFQATT, CDR2 SNEGSKA (reference sequence). The germline V and J ends were trimmed by 0 bases and 3 bases, with 9 bases remaining between them.

This clonotype was counted only a few times. The chain uses TRBV29-1 and TRBJ1-5; no definite D call. Germline values: CDR1 SQVTM, CDR2 ANQGSEA. This CDR3 comprises 13 residues. V gave up 4 bases and J gave up 0 bases, with 7 bases separating them. CDR3 coding DNA: TGCAGCGTTGGATGGAATAGCAATCAGCCCCAGCATTTT. Translating gives CSVGWNSNQPQHF.

This clonotype was seen ten or more times. The V and J genes are TRBV4-2 and TRBJ2-1; 8 bases map to TRBD2. The germline V gene encodes CDR1 LGHNA and CDR2 YNFKEQ. The CDR3 is 15 residues long. Unmatched junction bases numbered 3, after V lost 1 base and J lost 4 bases. This CDR3 is CASSQGTSGYNEQFF. CDR3 coding DNA: TGTGCCAGCAGCCAAGGTACTAGCGGATACAATGAGCAGTTCTTC.

This clonotype occurred many times. The chain uses TRBV27 and TRBJ1-1, with D unresolved. V was clipped by 6 bases and J by 0 bases, with 11 bases between them. This CDR3 is built from 14 residues. Germline lookup yields CDR1 MNHEY and CDR2 SMNVEV (reference sequence). Here the CDR3 DNA reads TGTGCCAGCAGCGATCTAAACATGAACACTGAAGCTTTCTTT. It is translated as CASSDLNMNTEAFF.

The table lists this clonotype with many counts. The chain links TRBV4-3 to TRBJ1-5; D not certain. The CDR3 runs 15 residues. CDR1 and CDR2 from the germline V gene are LGHNA and YSLEER. The ends were cut back, 4 bases at V and 1 base at J, with 11 bases in the middle. The CDR3 loop reads CASSPSTGSNQPQHF. DNA for the CDR3: TGCGCCAGCAGCCCGTCTACGGGGAGCAATCAGCCCCAGCATTTT.